This T cell receptor (beta chain) was captured in a study of blood T cell repertoires in COVID-19. Study overall: Researchers got acute and convalescent COVID-19 samples from the United States, Italy and Spain.

In Seattle, patients joined the study during active infection and were tracked longitudinally. This clone was detected a few times. In the authors' workflow: Reference gene primers were amplified, and this amplification served to estimate nucleated cell counts. The table came from immunoSEQ multiplex PCR; TCRdb's copy has only in-frame clones and leaves some out. V, J and clone size were drawn from that table, and D and trimming were deduced from the DNA. The table includes 200,000 to 300,000 clones, roughly 91% detected once. This CDR3 comprises 15 residues. Losses at the gene ends were 5 bases for V and 2 bases for J; bases not matched to a gene: 6. CDR1 and CDR2 (germline): MNHNY, SVGAGI (reference sequence).

This TCR came from a man aged 25 to 40 with COVID-19, enrolled during active disease. The V and J genes are TRBV6-6 and TRBJ2-7; the match to TRBD1 covers 10 bases. Sequenced: peripheral blood. This chain's CDR3 is CASSPRTGGPYEQYF. The CDR3 DNA reads as TGTGCCAGCAGTCCGCGGACAGGGGGACCCTACGAGCAGTACTTC.